Each of the 32 T cell receptor beta chains below was sequenced from the same sample in a study of shared clonotypes between healthy human individuals. Here immunoSEQ multiplex PCR was the method, and the copy in TCRdb shows in-frame clones only, minus some. The data hold just over 2,000,000 clones, with around 96% observed a single time. Naivety among CD8 cells was defined by CD45RO negativity and positive CCR7 selection, thereby excluding terminally differentiated effector memory CD45RA+ cells. The sample was naive CD8+ T cells sorted from blood. These receptors were obtained from a man aged 18 to 35 in good health.

The genes are TRBV4-1 and TRBJ1-5; TRBD1 matches at 8 bases. The germline gives CDR1 MGHRA, CDR2 YSYEKL. V gave up 1 base and J gave up 6 bases; unmatched junction bases: 17. The CDR3 covers 19 residues. The CDR3 sequence: CASSQGPLPQGASGQPQHF. The CDR3 DNA reads as TGCGCCAGCAGCCAAGGGCCTCTCCCCCAGGGGGCGAGCGGTCAGCCCCAGCATTTT.

The chain carries TRBV7-9 and TRBJ1-2, with 7 bases identical to TRBD1. This CDR3 region has 13 residues. In germline, CDR1 is SEHNR, CDR2 FQNEAQ (reference sequence). V shed 5 bases, J shed 4 bases, and the junction held 4 bases outside the gene matches. Here the CDR3 reads CASSGDSVYGYTF. CDR3 coding DNA: TGTGCCAGCAGCGGGGACAGCGTCTATGGCTACACCTTC.

The CDR3 is CASSLEQGAYNEQFF. Here the CDR3 DNA reads TGTGCCAGCAGCTTGGAACAGGGCGCCTACAATGAGCAGTTCTTC. J is TRBJ2-1 and V is TRBV5-5; D might be TRBD1 (6 bases). Germline V CDR1 and CDR2: SGHKS, YYEKEE (reference sequence). The CDR3 is made up of 15 amino acids. The V end was cut by 0 bases, the J end by 2 bases, with 9 bases between.

V is TRBV7-9 and J is TRBJ2-2; weak D call: TRBD1 (7 bases). The ends were cut back, 5 bases at V and 3 bases at J, with 19 bases in the middle. This CDR3 is 17 amino acids long. CDR1 SEHNR and CDR2 FQNEAQ come from the germline V gene (reference sequence). The CDR3 DNA reads as TGTGCCAGCAGCAGAAGGGGGCGGGATGAGCACACCGGGGAGCTGTTTTTT. Translation: CASSRRGRDEHTGELFF.

The chain has TRBV11-2 and TRBJ2-7; D unresolved. Germline V CDR1 and CDR2: SGHAT, FQNNGV. V was pared by 1 base and J by 4 bases, with 8 bases between. There are 13 residues in the CDR3. The CDR3 spells CASSLGVRYEQYF. The CDR3 DNA sequence: TGTGCCAGCAGCTTAGGGGTACGATACGAGCAGTACTTC.

This chain joins TRBV2 and TRBJ1-5; perhaps TRBD1 as D (6 bases). This CDR3 contains 14 residues. V lost 7 bases and J lost 0, with 10 bases in between. Germline CDR1 and CDR2: SNHLY and FYNNEI. CDR3 sequence reads: CASTQGYSNQPQHF. CDR3 nucleotide sequence: TGTGCCAGCACACAGGGATATAGCAATCAGCCCCAGCATTTT.

The rearrangement uses TRBV7-9 and TRBJ2-3, with 7 bases fitting TRBD2. CDR3 size: 18 residues. Trimming took 5 bases from V and 2 from J; bases not matched to a gene: 16. CDR1 is SEHNR and CDR2 is FQNEAQ in the germline V gene (reference sequence). The CDR3 region is CASSTSPRGLVITDTQYF. Written as DNA, the CDR3 is TGTGCCAGCAGCACAAGCCCCCGAGGACTAGTTATCACAGATACGCAGTATTTT.

The chain has TRBV15 and TRBJ2-5; TRBD2 matches at 13 bases. The germline V gene encodes CDR1 LNHNV and CDR2 YYDKDF (reference sequence). The CDR3 runs to 17 residues. With V trimmed by 4 bases and J by 0 bases, 5 bases remained unmatched. DNA of the CDR3: TGTGCCACCAGCAAACGACTAGCGGGGGGATACCAAGAGACCCAGTACTTC. Encoded protein: CATSKRLAGGYQETQYF.

The CDR3 protein is CASSPGQWGTGELFF. In nucleotides, the CDR3 is TGCGCCAGCAGCCCCGGCCAATGGGGGACCGGGGAGCTGTTTTTT. This sequence joins TRBV4-3 and TRBJ2-2; either TRBD1 or TRBD2 may fit D (5 bases each). CDR1 and CDR2 (germline): LGHNA, YSLEER. The germline V and J ends were trimmed by 4 bases and 5 bases, with 14 bases remaining between them. The CDR3 has 15 residues.

This clone has just a few counts. This sample includes further DNA sequences coding for the same CDR3. CDR3 in DNA: TGTGCCAGCAGCTCCGGGACAGGGAACACTGAAGCTTTCTTT. Residues: CASSSGTGNTEAFF. The rearrangement uses TRBV5-6 and TRBJ1-1; 8 bases are shared with TRBD1. The germline CDR1 and CDR2 sequences are SGHDT and YYEEEE. Unmatched junction bases numbered 2, after V lost 3 bases and J lost 1 base. The CDR3 has 14 residues.

The chain employs TRBV6-6 and TRBJ2-1, with 9 bases identical to TRBD2. Per the germline V gene, CDR1 is MNHNY and CDR2 is SVGAGI (reference sequence). Unmatched junction bases numbered 7, after V lost 0 bases and J lost 7 bases. This CDR3 has 16 amino acids. DNA of the CDR3: TGTGCCAGCAGTTACTCACCGGGACTAGCCGATAATGAGCAGTTCTTC. This sequence encodes CASSYSPGLADNEQFF.

The rearrangement links TRBV28 to TRBJ2-7; TRBD2 agrees at 9 bases. This CDR3 is 14 amino acids long. V gave up 5 bases and J gave up 4 bases; unmatched junction bases: 6. Germline CDR1 MDHEN, CDR2 SYDVKM. As DNA, the CDR3 is TGTGCCAGCAGTCCTGGGACTAGCTCTTACGAGCAGTACTTC. Amino acids: CASSPGTSSYEQYF.

This chain uses TRBV7-9 with TRBJ2-7; no clear D. Germline V gives CDR1 SEHNR, CDR2 FQNEAQ (reference sequence). V was trimmed by 1 base and J by 2 bases, leaving 12 bases between them. This CDR3 contains 15 residues. The CDR3 DNA sequence: TGTGCCAGCAGCTTAGTGACGGGTAACCCCTACGAGCAGTACTTC. Residues: CASSLVTGNPYEQYF. Filled out from reference TRBV7-9 and TRBJ2-7, the complete variable domain reads DTGVSQNPRHKITKRGQNVTFRCDPISEHNRLYWYRQTLGQGPEFLTYFQNEAQLEKSRLLSDRFSAERPKGSFSTLEIQRTEQGDSAMYLCASSLVTGNPYEQYFGPGTRLTVT.

The chain links TRBV7-9 to TRBJ2-3; 15 bases agree with TRBD2. The V segment lost 1 base and the J segment 5 bases; nucleotides outside the gene matches: 7. The CDR3 covers 18 residues. Germline V lookup: CDR1 SEHNR, CDR2 FQNEAQ (reference sequence). CDR3: CASSLDPGLAGGGDTQYF. CDR3 bases: TGTGCCAGCAGCTTAGACCCGGGACTAGCGGGAGGTGGAGATACGCAGTATTTT.

The chain employs TRBV2 and TRBJ1-2; tentative D call: TRBD1 (6 bases). V lost 4 bases to trimming and J lost 4 bases, with 7 bases between them. CDR1 and CDR2 from the germline V gene are SNHLY and FYNNEI. The CDR3 runs 12 residues. The CDR3 DNA is TGTGCCAGCAGTGGGACAGCCTATGGCTACACCTTC. It codes for CASSGTAYGYTF. Using reference TRBV2 and TRBJ1-2 for the parts outside the CDR3, the full variable domain is EPEVTQTPSHQVTQMGQEVILRCVPISNHLYFYWYRQILGQKVEFLVSFYNNEISEKSEIFDDQFSVERPDGSNFTLKIRSTKLEDSAMYFCASSGTAYGYTFGSGTRLTVV.

The genes are TRBV2 and TRBJ2-7, with 9 bases identical to TRBD1. The CDR3 is 14 residues long. The germline V gene encodes CDR1 SNHLY and CDR2 FYNNEI. V shed 3 bases, J shed 5 bases, and the junction held 5 bases outside the gene matches. Written as DNA, the CDR3 is TGTGCCAGCAGTGACGGACAGGGGAGAGACGAGCAGTACTTC. It encodes CASSDGQGRDEQYF. Combining the CDR3 with reference TRBV2 and TRBJ2-7 gives the whole variable domain EPEVTQTPSHQVTQMGQEVILRCVPISNHLYFYWYRQILGQKVEFLVSFYNNEISEKSEIFDDQFSVERPDGSNFTLKIRSTKLEDSAMYFCASSDGQGRDEQYFGPGTRLTVT.

The rearrangement joins TRBV9 to TRBJ2-7, with 9 nucleotides matching TRBD1. Germline-derived CDR1 and CDR2 are SGDLS and YYNGEE. The CDR3 runs to 14 residues. The V and J ends lost 4 bases and 3 bases, in that order; junction bases with no gene match: 5. The CDR3 sequence: CASSMGQGSYEQYF. In nucleotides, the CDR3 is TGTGCCAGCAGCATGGGACAGGGCAGCTACGAGCAGTACTTC.

The rearrangement uses TRBV30 and TRBJ2-1, with TRBD2 matching over 8 bases. This CDR3 region has 15 residues. After removal of 3 bases from V and 4 bases from J, the junction contained 8 bases not matched to a gene. The germline CDR1 and CDR2 sequences are GTSNPN and SVGIG (reference sequence). The CDR3 is CAWSDVASGYNEQFF. The CDR3 region has the DNA TGTGCCTGGAGCGATGTAGCTAGCGGGTACAATGAGCAGTTCTTC.

This chain uses TRBV4-3 with TRBJ2-1; D not resolved. V was pared by 0 bases and J by 9 bases, with 12 bases between. The CDR3 sequence is 14 residues long. The germline CDR1 and CDR2 sequences are LGHNA and YSLEER. This CDR3 reads CASSQDSLLGEQFF. For the CDR3, the DNA is TGCGCCAGCAGCCAAGATAGCCTACTGGGTGAGCAGTTCTTC.

This chain links TRBV5-6 with TRBJ2-3, with D maybe TRBD1 (5 bases). Germline assignment: CDR1 SGHDT and CDR2 YYEEEE. The V end lost 0 bases, the J end lost 4 bases, and 9 bases lay between the germline ends. The CDR3 spans 14 residues. The CDR3 sequence: CASSLGGSADTQYF. DNA of the CDR3: TGTGCCAGCAGCTTGGGGGGCTCGGCAGATACGCAGTATTTT. The full variable domain, rest sourced from reference TRBV5-6 and TRBJ2-3, is DAGVTQSPTHLIKTRGQQVTLRCSPKSGHDTVSWYQQALGQGPQFIFQYYEEEERQRGNFPDRFSGHQFPNYSSELNVNALLLGDSALYLCASSLGGSADTQYFGPGTRLTVL.

The chain joins TRBV9 to TRBJ2-2; D uncertain. Germline CDR1 reads SGDLS; CDR2 reads YYNGEE. V lost 0 bases to trimming and J lost 1 base, with 7 bases between them. The CDR3 contains 15 residues. The CDR3 region is CASSVGGMNTGELFF. CDR3 DNA sequence: TGTGCCAGCAGCGTAGGGGGAATGAACACCGGGGAGCTGTTTTTT. Based on the CDR3 plus reference TRBV9 and TRBJ2-2, the full variable domain is DSGVTQTPKHLITATGQRVTLRCSPRSGDLSVYWYQQSLDQGLQFLIQYYNGEERAKGNILERFSAQQFPDLHSELNLSSLELGDSALYFCASSVGGMNTGELFFGEGSRLTVL.

The V call is TRBV6-6, the J call TRBJ1-1; tentative D call: TRBD1 (5 bases). V was pared by 2 bases and J by 7 bases, with 17 bases between. The CDR3 totals 15 residues. Germline CDR1 is MNHNY and CDR2 is SVGAGI (reference sequence). The CDR3 bases are TGTGCCAGCAGTTACGAGCACCGGGGCGGGGATGAAGCTTTCTTT. It translates to CASSYEHRGGDEAFF.

The chain is built from TRBV27 and TRBJ2-3; TRBD2 agrees at 10 bases. This CDR3 has 17 amino acids. The trim removed 5 bases at V and 2 bases at J, leaving 10 bases unmatched. Germline values: CDR1 MNHEY, CDR2 SMNVEV (reference sequence). The CDR3 here is CASSPLGTSASTDTQYF. The CDR3 DNA reads as TGTGCCAGCAGTCCGCTGGGGACTAGCGCCTCCACAGATACGCAGTATTTT.

The count of this clone is one. The chain is built from TRBV5-4 and TRBJ2-3; 10 bases map to TRBD2. The CDR3 runs 15 residues. V was pared by 4 bases and J by 0 bases, with 2 bases of the junction left unmatched. Germline CDR1 reads SGHNT; CDR2 reads YYREEE (reference sequence). CDR3 nucleotides: TGTGCCAGCAGCCGGACTAGCGGAAGCACAGATACGCAGTATTTT. Its translation is CASSRTSGSTDTQYF.

A note on this clone: Within the sample, other DNA sequences also encode this same CDR3. The genes are TRBV6-5 and TRBJ2-7, with D perhaps matching TRBD1 (5 bases). Germline CDR1 and CDR2: MNHEY and SVGAGI. V dropped 2 bases and J dropped 4 bases, with 9 bases sitting between them. The CDR3 covers 13 residues. CDR3 nucleotide sequence: TGTGCCAGCAGTTACACCCAGGGATACGAGCAGTACTTC. It translates to CASSYTQGYEQYF.

The rearrangement links TRBV27 to TRBJ2-1, with 7 bases lining up with TRBD2. V was clipped by 5 bases and J by 6 bases; unmatched bases: 22. Germline CDR1 is MNHEY and CDR2 is SMNVEV (reference sequence). This CDR3 comprises 19 residues. The CDR3 loop reads CASSLIQTSSVGVSNEQFF. CDR3 DNA: TGTGCCAGCAGTCTCATCCAGACTAGCTCCGTTGGTGTGAGCAATGAGCAGTTCTTC.

About this clone: The same CDR3 is also encoded by other DNA sequences in this sample. As DNA, the CDR3 is TGTGCCAGCAGTGAAGGGCCTTCGTACGAGCAGTACTTC. This codes for CASSEGPSYEQYF. This sequence joins TRBV6-1 and TRBJ2-7, with D unresolved. Trimming cost V 1 base and J 4 bases, with 8 bases left between them. CDR1 is MNHNS and CDR2 is SASEGT in the germline V gene. This CDR3 region has 13 residues.

The CDR3 region has the DNA TGCGCCAGCAGCCAAGAAGCGGGACTACCATACAATGAGCAGTTCTTC. Amino acids: CASSQEAGLPYNEQFF. V and J are TRBV4-1 and TRBJ2-1; 7 positions agree with TRBD2. V dropped 0 bases and J dropped 4; count of bases not matched to a gene: 6. CDR1 is MGHRA and CDR2 is YSYEKL in the germline V gene. This CDR3 is built from 16 residues.

The rearrangement uses TRBV11-3 and TRBJ2-7, with 10 bases that match TRBD1. Looked up from germline, CDR1 is SGHNT and CDR2 is YENEEA. Trimming at V came to 6 bases and at J to 5 bases, leaving 4 bases not matched to a gene. The CDR3 consists of 13 residues. DNA of the CDR3: TGTGCCAGCAGTCCTGGACAGGGGGACGAGCAGTACTTC. It encodes CASSPGQGDEQYF.

Comments on this clone: This sample also contains other DNA sequences that code for the same CDR3. The genes are TRBV9 and TRBJ2-3, with 8 bases identical to TRBD2. Germline loops: CDR1 SGDLS, CDR2 YYNGEE. This CDR3 is built from 15 residues. The trim removed 2 bases at V and 0 bases at J, leaving 2 bases unmatched. The CDR3 nucleotides are TGTGCCAGCAGCGTGAGCGGGGGAAGCACAGATACGCAGTATTTT. The encoded protein is CASSVSGGSTDTQYF.

The chain joins TRBV13 to TRBJ2-2, with 12 bases that match TRBD1. The CDR3 is 17 residues long. V was clipped by 4 bases and J by 5 bases; unmatched bases: 8. Germline V gene data show CDR1 as PRHDT and CDR2 as FYEKMQ (reference sequence). The CDR3 sequence: CASSSGTGGRWTGELFF. The CDR3 DNA reads as TGTGCCAGCAGCTCGGGGACAGGGGGCAGATGGACCGGGGAGCTGTTTTTT. Full variable domain (rest looked up from reference TRBV13 and TRBJ2-2): AAGVIQSPRHLIKEKRETATLKCYPIPRHDTVYWYQQGPGQDPQFLISFYEKMQSDKGSIPDRFSAQQFSDYHSELNMSSLELGDSALYFCASSSGTGGRWTGELFFGEGSRLTVL.

The V call is TRBV7-6, the J call TRBJ2-1; TRBD2 agrees at 8 bases. V was clipped by 7 bases and J by 7 bases; unmatched bases: 6. Germline V lookup: CDR1 SGHVS, CDR2 FNYEAQ. This CDR3 has 13 amino acids. The CDR3 is CASMGLEGNEQFF. DNA for the CDR3: TGTGCCAGCATGGGACTAGAGGGGAATGAGCAGTTCTTC.